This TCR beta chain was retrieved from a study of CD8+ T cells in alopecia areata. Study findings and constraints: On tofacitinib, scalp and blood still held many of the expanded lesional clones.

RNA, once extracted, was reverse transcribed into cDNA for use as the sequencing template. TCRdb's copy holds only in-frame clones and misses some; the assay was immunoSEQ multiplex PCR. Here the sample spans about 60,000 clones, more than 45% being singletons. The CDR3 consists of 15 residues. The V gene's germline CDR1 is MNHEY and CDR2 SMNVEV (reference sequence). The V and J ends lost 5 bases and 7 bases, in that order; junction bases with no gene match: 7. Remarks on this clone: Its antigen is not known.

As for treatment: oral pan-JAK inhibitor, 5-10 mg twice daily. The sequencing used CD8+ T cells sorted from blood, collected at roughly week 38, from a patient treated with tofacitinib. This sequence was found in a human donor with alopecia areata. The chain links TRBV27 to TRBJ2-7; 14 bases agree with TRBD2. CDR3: CASSLRLAGGGEQYF. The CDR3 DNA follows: TGTGCCAGCAGTCTCCGACTAGCGGGAGGGGGAGAGCAGTACTTC.